This entry features one T cell receptor (beta chain) sequence. Per germline, CDR1 SGHVS and CDR2 FNYEAQ. There are 12 residues in the CDR3. Trimming took 5 bases from V and 2 from J, leaving 6 bases between them. Data came from immunoSEQ multiplex PCR; TCRdb stores just in-frame clones and leaves some out. The sample has roughly 120,000 clones; approximately 81% are singletons. This sample is part of a study of blood T cell repertoires in COVID-19. Study details: Samples came from the United States, Italy and Spain, spanning acute and convalescent COVID-19.

The rearrangement joins TRBV7-6 to TRBJ2-5; D not resolved. Sequenced input: peripheral blood. This clonotype was sampled from a human donor in a cohort sampled during active COVID-19. CDR3 region: CASSNYQETQYF. Here the CDR3 DNA reads TGTGCCAGCAGCAACTATCAAGAGACCCAGTACTTC.